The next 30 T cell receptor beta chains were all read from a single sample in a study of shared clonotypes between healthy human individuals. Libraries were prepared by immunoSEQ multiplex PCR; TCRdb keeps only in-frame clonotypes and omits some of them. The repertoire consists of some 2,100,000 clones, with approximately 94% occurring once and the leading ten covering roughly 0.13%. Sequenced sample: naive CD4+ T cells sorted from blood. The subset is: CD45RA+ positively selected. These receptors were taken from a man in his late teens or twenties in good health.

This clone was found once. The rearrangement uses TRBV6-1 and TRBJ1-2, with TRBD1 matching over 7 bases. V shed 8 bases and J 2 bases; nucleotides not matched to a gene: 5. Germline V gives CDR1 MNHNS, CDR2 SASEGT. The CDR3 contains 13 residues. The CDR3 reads CASLQGNNYGYTF. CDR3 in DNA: TGTGCCAGCTTACAGGGGAACAACTATGGCTACACCTTC.

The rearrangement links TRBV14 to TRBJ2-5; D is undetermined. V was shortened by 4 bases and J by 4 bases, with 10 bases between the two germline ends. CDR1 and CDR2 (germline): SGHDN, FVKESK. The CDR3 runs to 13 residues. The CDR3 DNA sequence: TGTGCCAGCAGCCCCGGGCGATTAGAGACCCAGTACTTC. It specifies CASSPGRLETQYF.

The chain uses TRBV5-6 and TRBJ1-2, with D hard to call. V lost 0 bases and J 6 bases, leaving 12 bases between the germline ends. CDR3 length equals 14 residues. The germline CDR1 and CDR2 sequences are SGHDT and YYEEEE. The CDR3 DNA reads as TGTGCCAGCAGCTTGGGCGGTAGGGTAGATGGCTACACCTTC. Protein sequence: CASSLGGRVDGYTF.

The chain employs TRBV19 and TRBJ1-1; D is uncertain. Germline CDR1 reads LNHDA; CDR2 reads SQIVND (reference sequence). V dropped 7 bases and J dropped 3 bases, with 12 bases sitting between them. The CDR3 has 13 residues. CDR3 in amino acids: CASTLLLDTEAFF. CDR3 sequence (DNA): TGTGCCAGTACTCTACTACTTGACACTGAAGCTTTCTTT.

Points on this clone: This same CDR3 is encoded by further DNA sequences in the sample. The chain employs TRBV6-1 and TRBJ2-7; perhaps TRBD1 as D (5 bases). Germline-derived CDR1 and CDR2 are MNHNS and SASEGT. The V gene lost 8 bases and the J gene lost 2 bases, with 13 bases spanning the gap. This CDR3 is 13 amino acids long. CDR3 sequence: CASRGDRTYEQYF. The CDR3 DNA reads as TGTGCCAGCCGCGGTGACAGAACCTACGAGCAGTACTTC.

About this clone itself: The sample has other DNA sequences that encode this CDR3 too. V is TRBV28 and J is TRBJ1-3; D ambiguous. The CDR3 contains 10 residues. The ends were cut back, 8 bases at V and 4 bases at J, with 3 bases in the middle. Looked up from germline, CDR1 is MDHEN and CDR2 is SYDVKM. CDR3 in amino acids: CASGGNTIYF. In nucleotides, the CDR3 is TGTGCCAGCGGCGGAAACACCATATATTTT. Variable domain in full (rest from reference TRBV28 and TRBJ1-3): DVKVTQSSRYLVKRTGEKVFLECVQDMDHENMFWYRQDPGLGLRLIYFSYDVKMKEKGDIPEGYSVSREKKERFSLILESASTNQTSMYLCASGGNTIYFGEGSWLTVV.

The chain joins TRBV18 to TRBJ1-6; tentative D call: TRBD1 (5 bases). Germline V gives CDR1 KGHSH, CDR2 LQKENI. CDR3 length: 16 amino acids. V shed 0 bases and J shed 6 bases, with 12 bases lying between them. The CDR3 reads CASSPPLFQGNSPLHF. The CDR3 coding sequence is TGTGCCAGCTCACCACCGCTATTCCAGGGTAATTCACCCCTCCACTTT.

CDR3 amino acids: CASSKLGPEDHSNQPQHF. CDR3 nucleotides: TGTGCCAGCAGCAAATTGGGCCCCGAGGACCATAGCAATCAGCCCCAGCATTTT. The chain combines TRBV21-1 with TRBJ1-5. TRBV21-1 counts as a pseudogene. The CDR3 is 18 amino acids.

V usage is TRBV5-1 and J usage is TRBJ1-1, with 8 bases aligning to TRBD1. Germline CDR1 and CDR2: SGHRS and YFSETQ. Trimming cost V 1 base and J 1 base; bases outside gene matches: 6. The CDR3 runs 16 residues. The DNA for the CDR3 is TGCGCCAGCAGCTTGCAGGGGGCCGATAAGAACACTGAAGCTTTCTTT. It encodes CASSLQGADKNTEAFF.

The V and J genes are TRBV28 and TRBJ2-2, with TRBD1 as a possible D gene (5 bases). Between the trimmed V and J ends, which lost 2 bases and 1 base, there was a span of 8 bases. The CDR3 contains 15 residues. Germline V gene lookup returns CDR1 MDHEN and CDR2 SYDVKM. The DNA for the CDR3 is TGTGCCAGCAGTTTACCCGACAGGAACACCGGGGAGCTGTTTTTT. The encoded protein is CASSLPDRNTGELFF.

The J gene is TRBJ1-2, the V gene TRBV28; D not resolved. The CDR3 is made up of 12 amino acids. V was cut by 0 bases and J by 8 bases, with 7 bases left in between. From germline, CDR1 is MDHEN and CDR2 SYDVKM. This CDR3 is CASSLWPLGYTF. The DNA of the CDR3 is TGTGCCAGCAGTTTATGGCCCCTGGGCTACACCTTC.

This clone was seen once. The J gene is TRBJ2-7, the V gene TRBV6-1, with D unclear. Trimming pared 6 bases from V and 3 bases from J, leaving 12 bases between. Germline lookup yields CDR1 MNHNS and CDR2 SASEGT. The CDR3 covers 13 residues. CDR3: CASRPGAGYEQYF. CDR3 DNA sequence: TGTGCCAGCAGGCCCGGCGCAGGCTACGAGCAGTACTTC.

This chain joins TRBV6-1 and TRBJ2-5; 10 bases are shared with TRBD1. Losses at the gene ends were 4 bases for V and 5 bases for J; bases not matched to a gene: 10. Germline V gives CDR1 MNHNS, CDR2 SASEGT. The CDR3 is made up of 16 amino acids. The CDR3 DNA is TGTGCCAGCAGTGCCTCAGACAGGGGGCGAGGGGAGACCCAGTACTTC. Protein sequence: CASSASDRGRGETQYF.

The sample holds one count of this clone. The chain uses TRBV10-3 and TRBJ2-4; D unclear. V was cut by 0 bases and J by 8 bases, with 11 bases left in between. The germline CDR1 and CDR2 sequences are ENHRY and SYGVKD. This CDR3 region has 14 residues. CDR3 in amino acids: CAISESRQADIQYF. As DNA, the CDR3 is TGTGCCATCAGTGAGTCGAGGCAGGCGGACATTCAGTACTTC.

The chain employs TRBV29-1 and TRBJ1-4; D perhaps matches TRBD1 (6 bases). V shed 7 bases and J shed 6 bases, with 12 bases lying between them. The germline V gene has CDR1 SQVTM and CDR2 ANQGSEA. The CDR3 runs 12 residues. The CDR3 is CSAQGTDEKLFF. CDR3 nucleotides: TGCAGCGCCCAGGGGACGGATGAAAAACTGTTTTTT.

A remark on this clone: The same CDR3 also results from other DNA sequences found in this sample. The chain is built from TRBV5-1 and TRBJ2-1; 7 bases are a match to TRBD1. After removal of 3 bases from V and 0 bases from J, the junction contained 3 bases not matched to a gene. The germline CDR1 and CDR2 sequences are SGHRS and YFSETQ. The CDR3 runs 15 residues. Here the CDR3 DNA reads TGCGCCAGCAGCTCGACAGGGAGCTCCTACAATGAGCAGTTCTTC. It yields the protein CASSSTGSSYNEQFF.

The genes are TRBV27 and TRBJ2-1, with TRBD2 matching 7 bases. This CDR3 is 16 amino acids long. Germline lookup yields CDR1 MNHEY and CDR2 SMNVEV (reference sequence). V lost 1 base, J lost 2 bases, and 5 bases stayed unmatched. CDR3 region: CASSLFPGGPYNEQFF. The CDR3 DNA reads TGTGCCAGCAGTTTATTCCCGGGAGGCCCCTACAATGAGCAGTTCTTC.

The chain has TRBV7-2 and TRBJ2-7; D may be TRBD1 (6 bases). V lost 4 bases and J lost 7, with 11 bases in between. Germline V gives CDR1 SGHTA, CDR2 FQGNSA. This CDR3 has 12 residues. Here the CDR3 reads CASSSQGWEQYF. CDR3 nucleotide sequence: TGTGCCAGCAGCTCACAGGGCTGGGAGCAGTACTTC.

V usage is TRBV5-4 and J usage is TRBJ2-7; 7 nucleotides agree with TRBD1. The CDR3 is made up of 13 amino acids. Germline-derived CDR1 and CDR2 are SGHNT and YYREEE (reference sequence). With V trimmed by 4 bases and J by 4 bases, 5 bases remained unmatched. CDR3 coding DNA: TGTGCCAGCAGCGCGTACAGGGGATACGAGCAGTACTTC. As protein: CASSAYRGYEQYF.

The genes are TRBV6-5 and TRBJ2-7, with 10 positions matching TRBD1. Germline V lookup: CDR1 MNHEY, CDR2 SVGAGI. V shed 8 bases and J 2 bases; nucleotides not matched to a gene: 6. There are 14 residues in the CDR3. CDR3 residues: CASQPGTGAYEQYF. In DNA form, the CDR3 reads TGTGCCAGCCAACCCGGGACAGGGGCCTACGAGCAGTACTTC.

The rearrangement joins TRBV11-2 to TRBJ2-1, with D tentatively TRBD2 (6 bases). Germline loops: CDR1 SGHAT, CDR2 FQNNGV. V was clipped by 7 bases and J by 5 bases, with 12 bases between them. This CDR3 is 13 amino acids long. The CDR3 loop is CASTLWGDNEQFF. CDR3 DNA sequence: TGTGCCAGCACCCTCTGGGGGGACAATGAGCAGTTCTTC.

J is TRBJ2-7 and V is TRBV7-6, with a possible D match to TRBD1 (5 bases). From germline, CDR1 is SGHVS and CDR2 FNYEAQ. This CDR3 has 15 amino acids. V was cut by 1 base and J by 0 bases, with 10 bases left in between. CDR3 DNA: TGTGCCAGCAGCTTAGTAAGGGGCGTCTCCTACGAGCAGTACTTC. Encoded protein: CASSLVRGVSYEQYF.

CDR3 nucleotides: TGTGCCAGCAGACCCACAGGGGGCCGCTATGGCTACACCTTC. As protein: CASRPTGGRYGYTF. The chain uses TRBV28 and TRBJ1-2, with TRBD1 matching over 9 bases. The CDR3 runs to 14 residues. Trimming at V came to 6 bases and at J to 4 bases, leaving 6 bases not matched to a gene. The germline V gene has CDR1 MDHEN and CDR2 SYDVKM.

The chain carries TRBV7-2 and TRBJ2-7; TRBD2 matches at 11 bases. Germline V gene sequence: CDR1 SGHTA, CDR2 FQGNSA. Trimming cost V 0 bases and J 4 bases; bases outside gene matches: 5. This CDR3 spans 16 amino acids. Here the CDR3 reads CASSLAVAGGPYEQYF. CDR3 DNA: TGTGCCAGCAGCTTAGCGGTAGCGGGAGGGCCATACGAGCAGTACTTC.

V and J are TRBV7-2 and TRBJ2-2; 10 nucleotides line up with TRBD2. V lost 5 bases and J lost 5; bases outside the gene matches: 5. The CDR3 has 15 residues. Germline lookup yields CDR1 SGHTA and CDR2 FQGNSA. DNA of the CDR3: TGTGCCAGCAGCCGAAGCGGGGGGGCAACCGGGGAGCTGTTTTTT. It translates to CASSRSGGATGELFF. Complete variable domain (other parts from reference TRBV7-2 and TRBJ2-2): GAGVSQSPSNKVTEKGKDVELRCDPISGHTALYWYRQSLGQGLEFLIYFQGNSAPDKSGLPSDRFSAERTGGSVSTLTIQRTQQEDSAVYLCASSRSGGATGELFFGEGSRLTVL.

The chain's CDR3 is CASSPTLGLPSFYEQYF. For the CDR3, the DNA is TGTGCCAGCAGCCCGACCCTGGGACTGCCGTCCTTCTACGAGCAGTACTTC. The gene calls are TRBV13 and TRBJ2-7, with D maybe TRBD2 (6 bases). Deletions cut 5 bases from V and 3 bases from J, with 23 bases between. The CDR3 contains 17 residues. Germline V gene lookup returns CDR1 PRHDT and CDR2 FYEKMQ (reference sequence).

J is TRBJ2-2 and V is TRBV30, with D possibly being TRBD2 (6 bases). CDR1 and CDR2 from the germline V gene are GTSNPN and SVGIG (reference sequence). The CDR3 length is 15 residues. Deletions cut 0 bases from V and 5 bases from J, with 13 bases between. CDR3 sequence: CAWSVLLGGTGELFF. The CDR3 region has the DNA TGTGCCTGGAGTGTCCTACTGGGGGGAACCGGGGAGCTGTTTTTT.

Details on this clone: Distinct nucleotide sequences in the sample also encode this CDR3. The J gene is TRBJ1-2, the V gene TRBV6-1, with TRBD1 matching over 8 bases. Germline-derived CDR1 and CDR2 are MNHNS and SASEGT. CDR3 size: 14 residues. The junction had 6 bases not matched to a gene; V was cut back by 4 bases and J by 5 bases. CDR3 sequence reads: CASSAETGGYGYTF. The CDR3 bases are TGTGCCAGCAGTGCCGAAACAGGGGGGTATGGCTACACCTTC.

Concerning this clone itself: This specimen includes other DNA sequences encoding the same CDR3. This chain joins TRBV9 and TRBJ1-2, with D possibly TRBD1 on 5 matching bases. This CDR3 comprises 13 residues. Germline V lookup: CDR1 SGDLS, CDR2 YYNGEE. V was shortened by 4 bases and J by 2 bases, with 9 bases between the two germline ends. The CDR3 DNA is TGTGCCAGCAGCCAGGGACCGAACTATGGCTACACCTTC. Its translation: CASSQGPNYGYTF.

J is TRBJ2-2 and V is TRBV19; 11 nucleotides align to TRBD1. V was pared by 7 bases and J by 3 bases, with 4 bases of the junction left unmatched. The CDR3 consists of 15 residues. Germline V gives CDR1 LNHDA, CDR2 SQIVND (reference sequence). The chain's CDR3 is CASTGQGAYTGELFF. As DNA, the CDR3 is TGTGCCAGTACAGGACAGGGGGCTTACACCGGGGAGCTGTTTTTT.